This entry is about one T cell receptor (beta chain). Its antigen is not known. Researchers processed graft tissue to release intraepithelial and lamina propria lymphocytes. This sample was taken from a study of graft-versus-host responses after intestinal transplantation. Study as a whole: Every transplant recipient was induced with anti-thymocyte globulin, then maintained on tacrolimus and steroids for two to three years. The study's findings and limits: Graft-versus-host to host-versus-graft clonal ratios in allografts were high in patients with graft-donor T cell macrochimerism.

Generated by immunoSEQ multiplex PCR, the TCRdb table keeps only in-frame clones and is missing some. The data show 7,500 to 8,500 clones, with around four fifths seen just once and 9.5% to 13% held by the top ten. The length of the CDR3 is 13 residues. V gave up 1 base and J gave up 8 bases, with 12 bases separating them. CDR1 is SGHRS and CDR2 is YFSETQ in the germline V gene. The input for sequencing was ileum tissue, taken approximately 130 days after transplant. The chain recombines TRBV5-1 with TRBJ1-2, with D possibly TRBD1 on 5 matching bases. This TCR was recovered from a human patient who received an intestinal transplant, so some T cells may come from the graft donor. The CDR3 nucleotides are TGCGCCAGCAGCTTGTGGGCAGGGCGAGGCTACACCTTC. It is translated as CASSLWAGRGYTF. Looking up the rest from reference TRBV5-1 and TRBJ1-2 gives the full variable domain: KAGVTQTPRYLIKTRGQQVTLSCSPISGHRSVSWYQQTPGQGLQFLFEYFSETQRNKGNFPGRFSGRQFSNSRSEMNVSTLELGDSALYLCASSLWAGRGYTFGSGTRLTVV.